The next 17 T cell receptor beta chains were all read from a single sample in a study of blood T cells in healthy people across ages. A J-beta primer mix and a sample-barcoded 5' primer were used in a second PCR of roughly 6 to 12 cycles. TCRdb re-called the 5' RACE reads through MiXCR, storing one row per CDR3 protein. The data hold 600,000 to 850,000 distinct CDR3 sequences, with roughly 44% observed a single time. The sequenced sample was blood. The receptors come from a woman aged 60-75 years in good health.

CDR3 sequence: CASSPRILTGGTDLDIQYF. The CDR3 nucleotides are TGTGCCAGCAGTCCGCGAATACTAACCGGGGGGACAGACTTGGACATTCAGTACTTC. The chain uses TRBV7-9 and TRBJ2-4; D assignment may be TRBD1 or TRBD2 (7 bases each). The CDR3 has 19 residues. V lost 6 bases, J lost 8 bases, and 32 bases lay in between. Germline CDR1 SEHNR, CDR2 FQNEAQ (reference sequence).

The chain is built from TRBV27 and TRBJ2-3; D might be TRBD1 or TRBD2, each matching 5 bases. Germline V gives CDR1 MNHEY, CDR2 SMNVEV (reference sequence). Between the trimmed V and J ends, which lost 10 bases and 10 bases, there was a span of 24 bases. CDR3 size: 14 residues. The CDR3 region is CATPGTGRWGSQYF. DNA of the CDR3: TGTGCCACCCCAGGTACCGGGCGTTGGGGGTCGCAGTATTTT.

The J gene is TRBJ2-3, the V gene TRBV27; D gene ambiguous. Germline values: CDR1 MNHEY, CDR2 SMNVEV (reference sequence). The CDR3 totals 12 residues. Trimming stripped 6 bases from V and 1 base from J, with 5 bases between. The CDR3 spells CASRERTDTQYF. CDR3 DNA sequence: TGTGCCAGCAGGGAACGCACAGATACGCAGTATTTT.

V is TRBV20-1 and J is TRBJ1-1; 10 bases are shared with TRBD1. With V trimmed by 6 bases and J by 4 bases, 5 bases remained unmatched. Germline CDR1 and CDR2: DFQATT and SNEGSKA (reference sequence). The CDR3 extends over 13 amino acids. The DNA for the CDR3 is TGCAGTGCAGCGACAGGGGGCGGCACTGAAGCTTTCTTT. Translation gives CSAATGGGTEAFF.

The J gene is TRBJ1-5, the V gene TRBV12-3 or TRBV12-4, with 7 bases fitting TRBD1. The CDR3 has 16 residues. V lost 6 bases and J lost 1; bases outside the gene matches: 9. The CDR3 loop is CASSPTGARSNQPQHF. CDR3 DNA sequence: TGTGCCAGCAGCCCTACAGGGGCTAGGAGCAATCAGCCCCAGCATTTT.

This chain connects TRBV7-9 to TRBJ2-4, with a tentative D call TRBD2 (6 bases). The CDR3 covers 16 residues. Germline CDR1 and CDR2: SEHNR and FQNEAQ (reference sequence). V dropped 0 bases and J dropped 1 base, with 10 bases sitting between them. CDR3 residues: CASSLATGVAKNIQYF. The CDR3, as DNA: TGTGCCAGCAGCTTAGCCACGGGGGTGGCCAAAAACATTCAGTACTTC.

This clonotype was counted between two and nine times. This chain joins TRBV20-1 and TRBJ1-1, with TRBD1 as a possible D gene (6 bases). V was pared by 1 base and J by 7 bases, with 16 bases between. The CDR3 has 14 residues. Germline V gives CDR1 DFQATT, CDR2 SNEGSKA (reference sequence). The DNA of the CDR3 is TGCAGTGCTAGAGTGGACAGCAAGGGCTATGAAGCTTTCTTT. Encoded protein: CSARVDSKGYEAFF.

A few counts support this clonotype. The gene calls are TRBV2 and TRBJ2-1; 8 bases map to TRBD2. The CDR3 is 16 amino acids. Germline CDR1 and CDR2: SNHLY and FYNNEI. Trimming removed 3 bases from V and 6 bases from J; junction bases left unmatched: 10. CDR3 amino acids: CASSEVASGGFNEQFF. The CDR3 region has the DNA TGTGCCAGCAGTGAGGTCGCCAGCGGGGGTTTCAATGAGCAGTTCTTC.

This clonotype showed up many times. The chain carries TRBV7-2 and TRBJ2-7; the D is unclear. Between the trimmed V and J ends, which lost 3 bases and 3 bases, there was a span of 9 bases. Germline V gives CDR1 SGHTA, CDR2 FQGNSA. The CDR3 is 13 residues long. The CDR3 loop is CASSFQALYEQYF. In nucleotides, the CDR3 is TGTGCCAGCAGCTTCCAAGCTCTCTACGAGCAGTACTTC.

The chain uses TRBV20-1 and TRBJ2-3; 8 positions agree with TRBD2. Trimming removed 6 bases from V and 6 bases from J; junction bases left unmatched: 11. CDR3 length: 14 residues. Germline CDR1 is DFQATT and CDR2 is SNEGSKA (reference sequence). The CDR3 protein is CSATWTSSRDTQYF. The CDR3 DNA reads TGCAGTGCCACCTGGACTAGCAGCCGGGATACGCAGTATTTT.

The chain couples TRBV12-3 or TRBV12-4 to TRBJ1-6; 8 positions agree with TRBD1. V was pared by 7 bases and J by 9 bases, with 8 bases of the junction left unmatched. CDR3 size: 14 residues. The CDR3: CASTPTGVVSPLHF. CDR3 bases: TGTGCCAGCACCCCGACAGGGGTAGTTTCACCCCTCCACTTT.

The table lists this clonotype with a few counts. The J gene is TRBJ2-3, the V gene TRBV24-1, with TRBD1 as a possible D gene (5 bases). Germline lookup yields CDR1 KGHDR and CDR2 SFDVKD. V lost 3 bases, J lost 8 bases, and 11 bases lay in between. This CDR3 has 13 amino acids. The CDR3 DNA follows: TGTGCCACCAGTGATCCAGGGTACCCTACGCAGTATTTT. Translating gives CATSDPGYPTQYF.

This clonotype was detected a few times. The V gene is TRBV30, the J gene TRBJ1-5; D not resolved. The V gene's germline CDR1 is GTSNPN and CDR2 SVGIG (reference sequence). This CDR3 is 15 amino acids long. V dropped 5 bases and J dropped 1 base, with 15 bases sitting between them. CDR3 coding DNA: TGTGCCTGGGGAATTATGGGTTTGAGCAATCAGCCCCAGCATTTT. Amino acids: CAWGIMGLSNQPQHF.

The chain recombines TRBV5-1 with TRBJ2-5, with 7 bases fitting TRBD2. Judging by the DNA end, TRBJ2-7 fits better; the J call may be wrong. Germline loops: CDR1 SGHRS, CDR2 YFSETQ. The CDR3 is made up of 16 amino acids. CDR3 sequence: CASSLDVPAGGNEQYF. CDR3 in DNA: TGCGCCAGCAGCTTGGACGTCCCCGCCGGGGGGAACGAGCAGTACTTC.

The CDR3 DNA reads as TGTGCCAGCAGCCACATACAGGGCCCAGGACGGGATTTAAGTGAGCAGTTCTTC. It codes for CASSHIQGPGRDLSEQFF. The chain couples TRBV6-1 to TRBJ2-1; D possibly corresponds to TRBD1 (6 bases). The CDR3 length is 18 residues. Germline CDR1 reads MNHNS; CDR2 reads SASEGT. The germline V and J ends were trimmed by 6 bases and 9 bases, with 30 bases remaining between them.

This clonotype was picked up a small number of times. The genes are TRBV7-3 and TRBJ2-3; D tentatively reads TRBD1 or TRBD2 (5 bases each). The CDR3 consists of 17 residues. Trimming removed 3 bases from V and 1 base from J, with 17 bases in between. Looked up from germline, CDR1 is SGHTA and CDR2 is FQGTGA. Written as DNA, the CDR3 is TGTGCCAGCAGCTTGCTTGAACTGGTGGGGGGCACAGATACGCAGTATTTT. This encodes CASSLLELVGGTDTQYF.

This clonotype came up a few times. The rearrangement uses TRBV5-1 and TRBJ2-3; 11 bases are a match to TRBD1. CDR1 and CDR2 from the germline V gene are SGHRS and YFSETQ. The CDR3 sequence is 14 residues long. The V gene end was trimmed by 4 bases and the J gene end by 6 bases; junction bases not matched to a gene: 4. CDR3 protein: CASSLRDRGDTQYF. The DNA for the CDR3 is TGCGCCAGCAGCCTCCGGGACAGGGGGGATACGCAGTATTTT.